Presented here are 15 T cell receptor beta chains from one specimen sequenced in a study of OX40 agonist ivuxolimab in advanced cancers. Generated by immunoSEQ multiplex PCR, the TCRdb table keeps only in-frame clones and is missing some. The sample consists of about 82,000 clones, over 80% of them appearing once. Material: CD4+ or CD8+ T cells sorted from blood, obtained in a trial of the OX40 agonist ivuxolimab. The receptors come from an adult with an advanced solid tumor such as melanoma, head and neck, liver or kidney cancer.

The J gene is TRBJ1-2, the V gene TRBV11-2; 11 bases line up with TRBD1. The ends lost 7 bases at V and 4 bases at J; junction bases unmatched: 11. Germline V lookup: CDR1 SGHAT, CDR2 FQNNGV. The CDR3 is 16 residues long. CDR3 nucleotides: TGTGCCAGCAACCCTATCCCGGGACAGGGGGTCTATGGCTACACCTTC. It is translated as CASNPIPGQGVYGYTF. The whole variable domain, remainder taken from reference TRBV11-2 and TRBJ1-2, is EAGVAQSPRYKIIEKRQSVAFWCNPISGHATLYWYQQILGQGPKLLIQFQNNGVVDDSQLPKDRFSAERLKGVDSTLKIQPAKLEDSAVYLCASNPIPGQGVYGYTFGSGTRLTVV.

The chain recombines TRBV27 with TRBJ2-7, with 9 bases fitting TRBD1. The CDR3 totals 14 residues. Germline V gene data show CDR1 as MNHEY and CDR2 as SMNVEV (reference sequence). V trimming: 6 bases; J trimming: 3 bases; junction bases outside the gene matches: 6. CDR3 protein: CASRVGQGFYEQYF. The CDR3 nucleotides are TGTGCCAGCAGGGTGGGACAGGGATTCTACGAGCAGTACTTC.

For the CDR3, the DNA is TGTGCCAGTAGTATCAGGATTTATAGCACAGATACGCAGTATTTT. Translation gives CASSIRIYSTDTQYF. The chain employs TRBV19 and TRBJ2-3; no reliable D call. Germline CDR1 LNHDA, CDR2 SQIVND (reference sequence). Deletions cut 3 bases from V and 0 bases from J, with 10 bases between. The CDR3 is 15 residues long.

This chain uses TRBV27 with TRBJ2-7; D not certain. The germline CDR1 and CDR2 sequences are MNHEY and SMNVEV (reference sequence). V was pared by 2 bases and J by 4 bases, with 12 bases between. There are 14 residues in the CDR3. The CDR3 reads CASSLATSGYEQYF. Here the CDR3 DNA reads TGTGCCAGCAGTTTAGCCACGTCCGGATACGAGCAGTACTTC.

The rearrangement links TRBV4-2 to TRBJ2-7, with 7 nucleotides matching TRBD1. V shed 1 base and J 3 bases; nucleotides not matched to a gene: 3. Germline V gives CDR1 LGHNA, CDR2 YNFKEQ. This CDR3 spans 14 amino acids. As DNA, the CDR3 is TGTGCCAGCAGCCAAGGACAGGGATTCTACGAGCAGTACTTC. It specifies CASSQGQGFYEQYF.

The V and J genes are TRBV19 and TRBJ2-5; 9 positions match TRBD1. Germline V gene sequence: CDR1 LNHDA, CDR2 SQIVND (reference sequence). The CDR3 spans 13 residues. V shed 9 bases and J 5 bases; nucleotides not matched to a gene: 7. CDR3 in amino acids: CARTDRGGETQYF. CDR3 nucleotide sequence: TGTGCCAGGACGGACAGGGGTGGGGAGACCCAGTACTTC.

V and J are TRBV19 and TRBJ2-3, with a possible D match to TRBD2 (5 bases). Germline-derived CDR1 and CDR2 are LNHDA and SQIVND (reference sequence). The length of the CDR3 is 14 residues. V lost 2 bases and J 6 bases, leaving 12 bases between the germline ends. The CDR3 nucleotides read TGTGCCAGTAGTATACGCACGGAGCGGGATACGCAGTATTTT. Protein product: CASSIRTERDTQYF.

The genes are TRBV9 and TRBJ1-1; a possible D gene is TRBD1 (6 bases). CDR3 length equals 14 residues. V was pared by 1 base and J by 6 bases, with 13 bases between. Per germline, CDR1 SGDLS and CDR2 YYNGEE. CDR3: CASSVSGGSAEAFF. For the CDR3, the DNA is TGTGCCAGCAGCGTATCTGGGGGCAGCGCTGAAGCTTTCTTT. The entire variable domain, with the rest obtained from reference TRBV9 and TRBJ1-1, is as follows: DSGVTQTPKHLITATGQRVTLRCSPRSGDLSVYWYQQSLDQGLQFLIQYYNGEERAKGNILERFSAQQFPDLHSELNLSSLELGDSALYFCASSVSGGSAEAFFGQGTRLTVV.

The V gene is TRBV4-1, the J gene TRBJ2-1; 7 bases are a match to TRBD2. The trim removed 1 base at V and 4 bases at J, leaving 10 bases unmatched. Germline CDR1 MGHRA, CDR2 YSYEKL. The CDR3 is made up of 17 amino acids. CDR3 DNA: TGCGCCAGCAGCCAAGTCGTCGTACCAGCGGGGTACAATGAGCAGTTCTTC. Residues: CASSQVVVPAGYNEQFF.

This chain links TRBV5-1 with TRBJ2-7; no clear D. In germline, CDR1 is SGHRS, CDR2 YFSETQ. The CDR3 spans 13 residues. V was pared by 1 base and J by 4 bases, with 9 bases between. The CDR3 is CASSLYSAYEQYF. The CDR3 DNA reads TGCGCCAGCAGCTTGTACAGTGCGTACGAGCAGTACTTC.

The CDR3, as DNA: TGTGCCAGCAGTGAGGTTCGGCTAGCTGACGAGCAGTACTTC. As protein: CASSEVRLADEQYF. The chain recombines TRBV6-5 with TRBJ2-7, with TRBD2 as a possible D gene (5 bases). V lost 5 bases, J lost 5 bases, and 16 bases lay in between. Germline values: CDR1 MNHEY, CDR2 SVGAGI. The CDR3 sequence is 14 residues long.

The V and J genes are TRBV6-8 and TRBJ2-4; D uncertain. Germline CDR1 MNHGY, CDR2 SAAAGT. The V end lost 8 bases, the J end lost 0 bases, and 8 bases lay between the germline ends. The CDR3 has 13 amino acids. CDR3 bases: TGTGCCAGCCGTAGGTTAGCCAAAAACATTCAGTACTTC. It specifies CASRRLAKNIQYF.

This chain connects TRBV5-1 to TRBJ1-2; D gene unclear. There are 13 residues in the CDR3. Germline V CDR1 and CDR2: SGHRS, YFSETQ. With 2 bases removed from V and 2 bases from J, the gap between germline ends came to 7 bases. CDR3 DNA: TGCGCCAGCAGCTTCGGAACAAACTATGGCTACACCTTC. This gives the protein CASSFGTNYGYTF.

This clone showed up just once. The chain's CDR3 is CASSSHRVLGTEAFF. The CDR3 DNA is TGTGCCAGCAGCTCCCACAGGGTTCTAGGCACTGAAGCTTTCTTT. The V gene is TRBV7-6, the J gene TRBJ1-1, with a possible D match to TRBD1 (6 bases). V lost 4 bases, J lost 4 bases, and 16 bases lay in between. CDR3 length equals 15 residues. Germline CDR1 and CDR2: SGHVS and FNYEAQ.

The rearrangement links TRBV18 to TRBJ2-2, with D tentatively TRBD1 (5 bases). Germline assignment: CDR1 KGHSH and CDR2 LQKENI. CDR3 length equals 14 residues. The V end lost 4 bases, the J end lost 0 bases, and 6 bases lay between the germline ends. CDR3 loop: CASSHRTNTGELFF. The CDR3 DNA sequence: TGTGCCAGCTCACACAGGACGAACACCGGGGAGCTGTTTTTT.